Below, 11 T cell receptor beta chains from the same sample are listed, as sequenced in a study of response to subunit inactivated influenza vaccine. Each CDR3 protein gets one entry after TCRdb re-called the RT-PCR reads with MiXCR. Here the sample spans some 200,000 distinct CDR3 sequences, approximately 12% being singletons. These data were also reused for a study on T cells expressing NK-cell markers. That investigation notes: 5'RACE template switching built TCR beta cDNA with unique molecular identifiers.

Sequences were derived from CD8+ T cells sorted from PBMCs, sampled approximately 12 days after vaccination. These receptors were taken from a man aged 50 or older who received an inactivated influenza vaccine.

This clonotype was detected ten times or more. This chain uses TRBV7-2 with TRBJ2-7; TRBD1 matches 12 bases. The CDR3 sequence is 14 residues long. Per the germline V gene, CDR1 is SGHTA and CDR2 is FQGNSA. V trimming: 5 bases; J trimming: 7 bases; junction bases outside the gene matches: 6. The CDR3 protein is CASSLGTGGWEQYF. The CDR3 DNA reads TGTGCCAGCAGCCTCGGGACAGGGGGCTGGGAGCAGTACTTC.

This clonotype was counted at least ten times. The chain carries TRBV7-9 and TRBJ2-1, with 8 bases matching TRBD2. The CDR3 consists of 16 residues. After removal of 3 bases from V and 9 bases from J, the junction contained 13 bases not matched to a gene. Looked up from germline, CDR1 is SEHNR and CDR2 is FQNEAQ (reference sequence). The CDR3 coding sequence is TGTGCCAGCAGCTTGGGTGTGGGACTAGGTCTAGGTGAGCAGTTCTTC. Its translation is CASSLGVGLGLGEQFF.

This clonotype was counted a few times. This chain uses TRBV13 with TRBJ2-7, with 9 bases identical to TRBD2. This CDR3 is built from 14 residues. Losses at the gene ends were 4 bases for V and 4 bases for J; bases not matched to a gene: 5. The germline V gene has CDR1 PRHDT and CDR2 FYEKMQ (reference sequence). DNA for the CDR3: TGTGCCAGCAGCTCAGGGACTAGCAGGTACGAGCAGTACTTC. This sequence encodes CASSSGTSRYEQYF.

This clonotype was seen only a few times. The V and J genes are TRBV10-3 and TRBJ2-7; 7 bases match TRBD1. V shed 6 bases, J shed 2 bases, and the junction held 4 bases outside the gene matches. CDR3 size: 13 residues. From germline, CDR1 is ENHRY and CDR2 SYGVKD. CDR3 bases: TGTGCCATCAGCAGGGACAGAACCTACGAGCAGTACTTC. Its translation is CAISRDRTYEQYF.

This clonotype was seen at least ten times. The genes are TRBV2 and TRBJ1-1; tentative D call: TRBD1 (6 bases). V was cut by 5 bases and J by 2 bases, with 9 bases left in between. The CDR3 has 13 amino acids. Germline-derived CDR1 and CDR2 are SNHLY and FYNNEI. CDR3 sequence: CASSYRDNTEAFF. The CDR3 DNA follows: TGTGCCAGCAGTTACAGGGACAACACTGAAGCTTTCTTT.

A few counts support this clonotype. The V and J genes are TRBV4-1 and TRBJ1-1; D unclear. Germline CDR1 MGHRA, CDR2 YSYEKL. The CDR3 contains 17 residues. Trimming left V 0 bases short and J 0 bases short, with 14 bases between. CDR3 nucleotide sequence: TGCGCCAGCAGCCAAGATCATCGGGTGAACATGAACACTGAAGCTTTCTTT. This gives the protein CASSQDHRVNMNTEAFF.

The V gene is TRBV6-2 or TRBV6-3, the J gene TRBJ2-5, with TRBD2 as a possible D gene (5 bases). CDR1 and CDR2 (germline): MNHEY, SVGEGT. The CDR3 has 14 residues. Trimming took off 6 bases at V and 5 bases at J, with 16 bases between the two ends. The CDR3 sequence is CASSPSGAYETQYF. CDR3 in DNA: TGTGCCAGCAGCCCAAGCGGAGCTTACGAGACCCAGTACTTC.

The rearrangement uses TRBV7-8 and TRBJ2-2, with D possibly being TRBD1 (6 bases). The CDR3 loop spans 14 amino acids. Looked up from germline, CDR1 is SGHVS and CDR2 is FQNEAQ. The germline V and J ends were trimmed by 5 bases and 7 bases, with 14 bases remaining between them. CDR3 nucleotide sequence: TGTGCCAGCAGCCCCATCAGGGGATTCGGGGAGCTGTTTTTT. This encodes CASSPIRGFGELFF.

The sample holds a few counts of this clonotype. V is TRBV7-9 and J is TRBJ2-7; D remains unclear. Germline-derived CDR1 and CDR2 are SEHNR and FQNEAQ (reference sequence). V lost 6 bases and J lost 6, with 12 bases in between. The CDR3 runs 12 residues. The CDR3 spells CASSSGAGEQYF. As DNA, the CDR3 is TGTGCCAGCAGTTCAGGAGCTGGCGAGCAGTACTTC.

This chain uses TRBV20-1 with TRBJ1-1; no firm D call. V lost 3 bases to trimming and J lost 1 base, with 9 bases between them. CDR3 length: 13 residues. The germline CDR1 and CDR2 sequences are DFQATT and SNEGSKA (reference sequence). The CDR3 is CSASGDTNTEAFF. CDR3 nucleotide sequence: TGCAGTGCTAGCGGCGACACGAACACTGAAGCTTTCTTT.

The CDR3 sequence: CSARDGGGTDTQYF. The CDR3 bases are TGCAGTGCTAGAGACGGGGGGGGCACAGATACGCAGTATTTT. This chain uses TRBV20-1 with TRBJ2-3; TRBD2 matches 8 bases. The CDR3 has 14 amino acids. Germline V lookup: CDR1 DFQATT, CDR2 SNEGSKA (reference sequence). V lost 0 bases, J lost 1 base, and 0 bases stayed unmatched.